In its sample, the clone carrying this T cell receptor beta chain was seen many times. Germline V CDR1 and CDR2: DFQATT, SNEGSKA (reference sequence). Trimming took off 3 bases at V and 6 bases at J, with 15 bases between the two ends. This CDR3 is 14 amino acids long. Building of the TCR beta libraries involved iRepertoire HTBI primers and Arm-PCR of CDR3 regions. TCRdb recomputed calls from the multiplex PCR reads with MiXCR, one row per CDR3 protein. Of 360,000 or so distinct CDR3 sequences in the sample, approximately 12% were seen once. This record comes from a study of regulatory T cells in long-lasting Graves disease. The time point denotes: newly diagnosed GD, antithyroid drugs for less than 3 months. RNA from PBMCs was the source of the TCR library. The sample was also linked to a second study, of T cells in Graves' hyperthyroidism and ophthalmopathy.

The sequencing here drew on peripheral blood mononuclear cells (PBMCs), taken at new diagnosis, from a patient treated with antithyroid drugs. The rearrangement joins TRBV20-1 to TRBJ2-1; D possibly corresponds to TRBD2 (5 bases). The sequence was obtained from a woman under 30 with Graves disease. The CDR3: CSASATTSINEQFF. In nucleotides, the CDR3 is TGCAGTGCTAGTGCCACAACTAGTATCAATGAGCAGTTCTTC.